The 16 T cell receptor beta chains given below trace back to one sample, sequenced in a study of T cells in Graves' hyperthyroidism and ophthalmopathy. RNA transcripts were the template for amplifying TCR beta CDR3 regions. The study used the HTBI primer set for a first-round RT-PCR of the TCR CDR3. From the multiplex PCR reads, TCRdb called clonotypes with MiXCR, one entry per CDR3 protein. The data contain around 480,000 distinct CDR3 sequences, around an eighth of them seen just once; the ten biggest clones take up 15% to 20%. Sequenced input: blood. These receptors were collected from a young woman with Graves' hyperthyroidism.

This clonotype was detected many times. The chain employs TRBV11-2 and TRBJ1-2, with no clear D. Germline CDR1 SGHAT, CDR2 FQNNGV. Trimming shortened V by 1 base and J by 4 bases, and 7 bases separated the two germline ends. The CDR3 is made up of 13 amino acids. The CDR3 loop reads CASSLGLSYGYTF. The CDR3 DNA reads as TGTGCCAGCAGCTTAGGACTGTCCTATGGCTACACCTTC. Based on the CDR3 plus reference TRBV11-2 and TRBJ1-2, the full variable domain is EAGVAQSPRYKIIEKRQSVAFWCNPISGHATLYWYQQILGQGPKLLIQFQNNGVVDDSQLPKDRFSAERLKGVDSTLKIQPAKLEDSAVYLCASSLGLSYGYTFGSGTRLTVV.

In this sample, this clonotype turned up many times. The chain links TRBV24-1 to TRBJ1-5; D is undetermined. The CDR3 has 12 residues. Deletions cut 5 bases from V and 4 bases from J, with 5 bases between. Germline CDR1 KGHDR, CDR2 SFDVKD. The CDR3: CATSGRNQPQHF. CDR3 sequence (DNA): TGTGCCACCAGTGGCAGGAATCAGCCCCAGCATTTT.

The genes are TRBV4-2 and TRBJ2-3; perhaps TRBD2 as D (6 bases). Between the trimmed V and J ends, which lost 9 bases and 0 bases, there was a span of 16 bases. CDR1 LGHNA and CDR2 YNFKEQ come from the germline V gene. The CDR3 extends over 15 amino acids. The CDR3 reads CASSEGGKSTDTQYF. DNA of the CDR3: TGTGCCAGTTCGGAGGGCGGGAAGAGCACAGATACGCAGTATTTT.

A word on this clonotype: A much larger clone lies a single base off, so this may be a read error. This chain connects TRBV30 to TRBJ2-1, with D unclear. The CDR3 totals 14 residues. Germline loops: CDR1 GTSNPN, CDR2 SVGIG (reference sequence). V was clipped by 3 bases and J by 9 bases, with 18 bases between them. CDR3 loop: CAWRLTGLGTEQFF. The CDR3, as DNA: TGTGCCTGGAGACTGACCGGCTTGGGTACTGAGCAGTTCTTC.

This clonotype was counted many times. This chain joins TRBV12-3 or TRBV12-4 and TRBJ1-1, with D perhaps TRBD1 (6 bases). The CDR3 totals 13 residues. With 7 bases removed from V and 1 base from J, the gap between germline ends came to 10 bases. The CDR3 loop is CASNTGANTEAFF. The DNA of the CDR3 is TGTGCCAGCAACACGGGGGCGAACACTGAAGCTTTCTTT.

This clonotype has ten or more counts. The chain has TRBV5-1 and TRBJ2-3, with unresolved D. CDR1 and CDR2 (germline): SGHRS, YFSETQ. Trimming stripped 0 bases from V and 2 bases from J, with 7 bases between. CDR3 size: 14 residues. The CDR3 coding sequence is TGCGCCAGCAGCTTGGGCAGCAACACAGATACGCAGTATTTT. Translated, it gives CASSLGSNTDTQYF.

This clonotype was counted at least ten times. This chain joins TRBV6-1 and TRBJ2-7, with TRBD2 matching 9 bases. CDR1 and CDR2 from the germline V gene are MNHNS and SASEGT. The trim removed 5 bases at V and 0 bases at J, leaving 5 bases unmatched. The CDR3 length is 15 residues. The CDR3 nucleotides are TGTGCCAGCAGTTATACGACTAGCGGCTCCTACGAGCAGTACTTC. Translated: CASSYTTSGSYEQYF.

In its sample, this clonotype was seen many times. The chain combines TRBV6-1 with TRBJ1-6; 7 bases are a match to TRBD1. CDR3 length equals 16 residues. Trimming cost V 4 bases and J 7 bases; bases outside gene matches: 10. Germline CDR1 reads MNHNS; CDR2 reads SASEGT. This chain's CDR3 is CASSGPATGQNSPLHF. CDR3 nucleotides: TGTGCCAGCAGTGGCCCGGCGACAGGGCAGAATTCACCCCTCCACTTT.

The chain is built from TRBV10-1 and TRBJ1-1; 9 nucleotides match TRBD1. The CDR3 length is 14 residues. V trimming: 3 bases; J trimming: 5 bases; junction bases outside the gene matches: 4. CDR1 WNHNN and CDR2 SYGVQD come from the germline V gene (reference sequence). The DNA of the CDR3 is TGCGCCAGCAGTGAAGGACAGGGGAGGACTGAAGCTTTCTTT. It codes for CASSEGQGRTEAFF.

This clonotype was counted ten times or more. The chain has TRBV18 and TRBJ1-1; perhaps TRBD1 as D (5 bases). V dropped 3 bases and J dropped 2 bases, with 13 bases sitting between them. Germline V gene sequence: CDR1 KGHSH, CDR2 LQKENI. The CDR3 length is 15 residues. The CDR3 here is CASSPRGGLNTEAFF. The CDR3 DNA sequence: TGTGCCAGCTCACCTCGCGGGGGTTTAAACACTGAAGCTTTCTTT.

The table lists this clonotype with many counts. J is TRBJ2-3 and V is TRBV30, with D unclear. The CDR3 is 11 residues long. V gave up 3 bases and J gave up 4 bases, with 5 bases separating them. The germline gives CDR1 GTSNPN, CDR2 SVGIG (reference sequence). The CDR3 DNA reads as TGTGCCTGGAGAAAGGCAGATACGCAGTATTTT. It is translated as CAWRKADTQYF.

Regarding this clonotype: A much larger clone differs from this one at a single base, so this may be a read error. The conserved phenylalanine or tryptophan is not found at the CDR3 terminus, so this likely reflects a read error. The chain carries TRBV27 and TRBJ2-7, with D possibly matching TRBD2 (5 bases). The germline V gene encodes CDR1 MNHEY and CDR2 SMNVEV (reference sequence). Trimming took off 0 bases at V and 3 bases at J, with 6 bases between the two ends. The CDR3 is 13 residues long. CDR3 coding DNA: TGTGCCAGCAGTTTATCTACTAGCTACGAGCAGTACTCC. Translated, it gives CASSLSTSYEQYS.

In its sample, this clonotype was seen a few times. The rearrangement links TRBV11-2 to TRBJ2-3; 7 nucleotides match TRBD2. V shed 4 bases, J shed 5 bases, and the junction held 9 bases outside the gene matches. CDR1 is SGHAT, CDR2 FQNNGV, per germline. The CDR3 sequence is 15 residues long. CDR3 amino acids: CASSSPAGAEDTQYF. CDR3 DNA: TGTGCCAGCAGCTCCCCGGCGGGAGCGGAAGATACGCAGTATTTT.

This clonotype was counted between two and nine times. V and J are TRBV19 and TRBJ2-7; D uncertain. Germline CDR1 LNHDA, CDR2 SQIVND (reference sequence). V shed 4 bases and J shed 9 bases, with 19 bases lying between them. CDR3 size: 14 residues. The CDR3 loop is CASSTPGPIGGQYF. CDR3 nucleotide sequence: TGTGCCAGTAGTACGCCGGGCCCTATAGGCGGGCAGTACTTC.

This clonotype was detected many times. In DNA, the CDR3 is TGTGCCAGCAGTGCTGTAATGGGAGGAACTGAAGCTTTCTTT. This encodes CASSAVMGGTEAFF. The V gene is TRBV27, the J gene TRBJ1-1; D gene ambiguous. The ends were cut back, 5 bases at V and 5 bases at J, with 15 bases in the middle. CDR3 length: 14 residues. The germline CDR1 and CDR2 sequences are MNHEY and SMNVEV (reference sequence).

There are many counts of this clonotype. V usage is TRBV5-1 and J usage is TRBJ1-1; unclear D gene. Germline lookup yields CDR1 SGHRS and CDR2 YFSETQ. The CDR3 sequence is 15 residues long. V was pared by 0 bases and J by 0 bases, with 9 bases between. CDR3 residues: CASSLDPGVNTEAFF. CDR3 in DNA: TGCGCCAGCAGCTTGGATCCAGGCGTGAACACTGAAGCTTTCTTT.